The 27 T cell receptor beta chains in this list originate from one sample, sequenced in a study of cytomegalovirus exposure and HLA in healthy donors. Primers included in the PCR were 60 Vbeta and 13 Jbeta primers. TCRdb's copy holds only in-frame clones and misses some; the assay was immunoSEQ multiplex PCR. This table holds some 150,000 clones, roughly 85% found once. Sequencing was performed on PBMCs. These receptor sequences come from a man aged 35 to 55 in good health and CMV-seronegative.

V is TRBV5-5 and J is TRBJ2-7, with 7 bases fitting TRBD1. V was clipped by 3 bases and J by 1 base; unmatched bases: 16. Germline V lookup: CDR1 SGHKS, CDR2 YYEKEE (reference sequence). This CDR3 comprises 18 residues. The CDR3 DNA sequence: TGTGCCAGCAGCTCCGTATTTCGTGACAGGGTGAAATCCTACGAGCAGTACTTC. This codes for CASSSVFRDRVKSYEQYF.

This sequence joins TRBV5-1 and TRBJ2-7; 7 bases line up with TRBD1. Germline V lookup: CDR1 SGHRS, CDR2 YFSETQ. The V and J ends lost 1 base and 9 bases, in that order; junction bases with no gene match: 1. This CDR3 comprises 11 residues. DNA of the CDR3: TGCGCCAGCAGCTTGACAGGGGTGCAGTACTTC. Its translation: CASSLTGVQYF.

The genes are TRBV10-3 and TRBJ2-4, with D possibly matching TRBD2 (6 bases). Per germline, CDR1 ENHRY and CDR2 SYGVKD. This CDR3 region has 15 residues. V lost 0 bases and J lost 8, with 14 bases in between. The CDR3 is CAISESKGPGDIQYF. CDR3 DNA sequence: TGTGCCATCAGTGAGTCTAAAGGCCCGGGGGACATTCAGTACTTC.

The rearrangement joins TRBV28 to TRBJ2-2; D ambiguous. The CDR3 sequence is 14 residues long. Germline CDR1 is MDHEN and CDR2 is SYDVKM. The V gene lost 7 bases and the J gene lost 5 bases, with 14 bases spanning the gap. CDR3 region: CASTRSLETGELFF. CDR3 DNA sequence: TGTGCCAGCACCAGATCCCTGGAGACCGGGGAGCTGTTTTTT.

This chain links TRBV6-6 with TRBJ2-7; D is unresolved. The germline V gene encodes CDR1 MNHNY and CDR2 SVGAGI (reference sequence). This CDR3 has 14 residues. Trimming removed 7 bases at V and 2 bases at J, with 15 bases between. Here the CDR3 DNA reads TGTGCCAGCAAGACTTCACAAACGACCTACGAGCAGTACTTC. This gives the protein CASKTSQTTYEQYF.

This clone was observed a handful of times. DNA of the CDR3: TGTGCCAGTAGTATTCGGACAGGGGCGGATGAGCAGTTCTTC. Protein: CASSIRTGADEQFF. The chain couples TRBV19 to TRBJ2-1, with TRBD1 matching over 9 bases. CDR3 size: 14 residues. The germline V gene has CDR1 LNHDA and CDR2 SQIVND (reference sequence). With V trimmed by 3 bases and J by 8 bases, 5 bases remained unmatched.

This rearrangement joins TRBV9 to TRBJ2-3; 7 bases align to TRBD2. The junction had 8 bases not matched to a gene; V was cut back by 1 base and J by 6 bases. This CDR3 is built from 15 residues. Germline V CDR1 and CDR2: SGDLS, YYNGEE. The CDR3 coding sequence is TGTGCCAGCAGCGTATCAAGGCGGGAGCTCGATACGCAGTATTTT. Its translation is CASSVSRRELDTQYF.

This chain connects TRBV28 to TRBJ1-4, with D hard to call. The V gene lost 3 bases and the J gene lost 7 bases, with 12 bases spanning the gap. The CDR3 consists of 14 residues. CDR1 is MDHEN and CDR2 is SYDVKM in the germline V gene. CDR3 sequence reads: CASSFAGNTEKLFF. The DNA of the CDR3 is TGTGCCAGCAGTTTTGCCGGGAACACTGAAAAACTGTTTTTT.

This clone has more than one count but fewer than ten. The rearrangement joins TRBV28 to TRBJ2-5; D unclear. V was clipped by 6 bases and J by 4 bases, with 6 bases between them. In germline, CDR1 is MDHEN, CDR2 SYDVKM. The length of the CDR3 is 11 residues. Here the CDR3 reads CASRSSETQYF. In nucleotides, the CDR3 is TGTGCCAGCAGAAGCTCAGAGACCCAGTACTTC.

The CDR3 DNA is TGTGCCAGCAGCTTGGATTACTACGAGCAGTACTTC. As protein: CASSLDYYEQYF. The chain couples TRBV5-4 to TRBJ2-7; no clear D. The germline V gene encodes CDR1 SGHNT and CDR2 YYREEE (reference sequence). Trimming took 0 bases from V and 3 from J, leaving 4 bases between them. CDR3 length: 12 amino acids.

V is TRBV19 and J is TRBJ1-4, with TRBD1 matching 7 bases. CDR3 length: 15 residues. The junction had 9 bases not matched to a gene; V was cut back by 3 bases and J by 8 bases. Germline lookup yields CDR1 LNHDA and CDR2 SQIVND (reference sequence). The CDR3 DNA follows: TGTGCCAGTAGTATTGTCGGCAGGGGGGAAGAAAAACTGTTTTTT. It yields the protein CASSIVGRGEEKLFF.

The chain couples TRBV27 to TRBJ2-1, with 13 positions matching TRBD2. Unmatched junction bases numbered 17, after V lost 8 bases and J lost 4 bases. Germline-derived CDR1 and CDR2 are MNHEY and SMNVEV (reference sequence). The CDR3 loop spans 19 amino acids. The CDR3 reads CASCRAGTSGMVRYNEQFF. Written as DNA, the CDR3 is TGTGCCAGCTGCCGCGCCGGGACTAGCGGGATGGTGAGGTACAATGAGCAGTTCTTC.

Points on this clone: A junction boundary mismatches the germline segment, possibly from a read error. V gene TRBV7-7 combines with J gene TRBJ2-5, with D maybe TRBD1 (7 bases). The CDR3 runs 16 residues. Per the germline V gene, CDR1 is SSHAT and CDR2 is FNYEAQ (reference sequence). CDR3 in amino acids: CASSLGGGPIQETQYF. The CDR3 bases are TGTGCTAGCAGCTTAGGAGGGGGCCCCATTCAAGAGACCCAGTACTTC. Looking up the rest from reference TRBV7-7 and TRBJ2-5 gives the full variable domain: GAGVSQSPRYKVTKRGQDVTLRCDPISSHATLYWYQQALGQGPEFLTYFNYEAQPDKSGLPSDRFSAERPEGSISTLTIQRTEQRDSAMYRCASSLGGGPIQETQYFGPGTRLLVL.

In nucleotides, the CDR3 is TGCGCCAGCAGCCCCGGGACTACGAACACCGGGGAGCTGTTTTTT. Translated: CASSPGTTNTGELFF. The V gene is TRBV5-1, the J gene TRBJ2-2; 7 bases align to TRBD2. Trimming cost V 4 bases and J 0 bases; bases outside gene matches: 3. Germline V CDR1 and CDR2: SGHRS, YFSETQ. This CDR3 is 15 amino acids long.

The chain couples TRBV7-6 to TRBJ2-7; a possible D gene is TRBD2 (5 bases). Germline lookup yields CDR1 SGHVS and CDR2 FNYEAQ. V shed 0 bases and J shed 5 bases, with 8 bases lying between them. The CDR3 runs to 13 residues. CDR3 nucleotide sequence: TGTGCCAGCAGCTTAGCCGAGAGGGACGAGCAGTACTTC. It codes for CASSLAERDEQYF.

This sequence joins TRBV11-3 and TRBJ2-3; 13 positions agree with TRBD2. This CDR3 comprises 16 residues. The V gene's germline CDR1 is SGHNT and CDR2 YENEEA. After removal of 5 bases from V and 5 bases from J, the junction contained 7 bases not matched to a gene. The CDR3 nucleotides are TGTGCCAGCAGCACGCGGACTAGCGGGAGCGTAGATACGCAGTATTTT. This gives the protein CASSTRTSGSVDTQYF.

This chain links TRBV9 with TRBJ2-1; 8 bases map to TRBD2. Losses at the gene ends were 4 bases for V and 6 bases for J; bases not matched to a gene: 12. The CDR3 length is 16 residues. Germline V gene data show CDR1 as SGDLS and CDR2 as YYNGEE. The CDR3 DNA is TGTGCCAGCAGCCGTCCGGGGACTAGTAACCTCAATGAGCAGTTCTTC. This codes for CASSRPGTSNLNEQFF.

In DNA, the CDR3 is TGTGCCAGCAGTGACCCTGACAGGGCTAACTATGGCTACACCTTC. Residues: CASSDPDRANYGYTF. The chain recombines TRBV6-1 with TRBJ1-2; TRBD1 matches 7 bases. CDR1 and CDR2 (germline): MNHNS, SASEGT. The CDR3 spans 15 residues. The V segment lost 3 bases and the J segment 0 bases; nucleotides outside the gene matches: 4.

A remark on this clone: A junction end diverges from the germline sequence, so it may reflect a read error. The rearrangement uses TRBV11-2 and TRBJ2-7, with D tentatively TRBD1 (5 bases). The CDR3 is 12 amino acids. The germline gives CDR1 SGHAT, CDR2 FQNNGV. The chain's CDR3 is CASSLRTGNASF. CDR3 DNA: TGTGCCAGCAGCTTAAGAACAGGTAACGCCAGCTTC.

The CDR3 spells CASSYGQAISGNTIYF. The CDR3 DNA is TGCGCCAGCAGTTACGGACAGGCGATCTCTGGAAACACCATATATTTT. The chain carries TRBV5-1 and TRBJ1-3, with TRBD1 matching 7 bases. The V segment lost 5 bases and the J segment 0 bases; nucleotides outside the gene matches: 8. The CDR3 has 16 amino acids. Germline CDR1 and CDR2: SGHRS and YFSETQ. The full variable domain, in which reference TRBV5-1 and TRBJ1-3 provide the parts outside the CDR3, is KAGVTQTPRYLIKTRGQQVTLSCSPISGHRSVSWYQQTPGQGLQFLFEYFSETQRNKGNFPGRFSGRQFSNSRSEMNVSTLELGDSALYLCASSYGQAISGNTIYFGEGSWLTVV.

The sample holds a few counts of this clone. The CDR3 DNA is TGTGCCATCAGGCCTGCGACTGGAAGCTCCTACAATGAGCAGTTCTTC. As protein: CAIRPATGSSYNEQFF. The chain uses TRBV10-3 and TRBJ2-1; no reliable D call. CDR3 length: 16 residues. CDR1 and CDR2 from the germline V gene are ENHRY and SYGVKD. The V end lost 6 bases, the J end lost 0 bases, and 15 bases lay between the germline ends.

This clone was counted between two and nine times. V is TRBV7-2 and J is TRBJ1-1; TRBD1 is a possible D gene (5 bases). Trimming removed 5 bases at V and 8 bases at J, with 12 bases between. This CDR3 region has 12 residues. CDR1 is SGHTA and CDR2 is FQGNSA in the germline V gene. The CDR3 DNA reads TGTGCCAGCAGCGGAGGGGTCTCAGAAGCTTTCTTT. Residues: CASSGGVSEAFF. The whole variable domain, filled in from reference TRBV7-2 and TRBJ1-1, reads GAGVSQSPSNKVTEKGKDVELRCDPISGHTALYWYRQSLGQGLEFLIYFQGNSAPDKSGLPSDRFSAERTGGSVSTLTIQRTQQEDSAVYLCASSGGVSEAFFGQGTRLTVV.

This rearrangement joins TRBV25-1 to TRBJ1-1, with 8 bases aligning to TRBD1. This CDR3 comprises 16 residues. V lost 5 bases to trimming and J lost 1 base; unmatched junction nucleotides: 9. The germline CDR1 and CDR2 sequences are MGHDK and SYGVNS. CDR3 bases: TGTGCCAGCAGTAAGGACAGGGCGATGCCGAACACTGAAGCTTTCTTT. This gives the protein CASSKDRAMPNTEAFF.

The J gene is TRBJ2-2, the V gene TRBV27; TRBD1 matches at 8 bases. The CDR3 is made up of 13 amino acids. Germline V CDR1 and CDR2: MNHEY, SMNVEV (reference sequence). Germline trimming cut 7 bases from V and 7 bases from J; bases unmatched to any gene: 5. The CDR3 DNA sequence: TGTGCCAGCACGACAGGGGCGGTCGGGGAGCTGTTTTTT. This codes for CASTTGAVGELFF.

The rearrangement uses TRBV14 and TRBJ2-2, with 15 bases that match TRBD2. V trimming: 3 bases; J trimming: 3 bases; junction bases outside the gene matches: 5. Germline V gene sequence: CDR1 SGHDN, CDR2 FVKESK. The CDR3 loop spans 18 amino acids. CDR3 bases: TGTGCCAGCAGCCAGCCGGGACTAGCGGGAGGTTACACCGGGGAGCTGTTTTTT. Its translation is CASSQPGLAGGYTGELFF. Full variable domain (missing parts from reference TRBV14 and TRBJ2-2): EAGVTQFPSHSVIEKGQTVTLRCDPISGHDNLYWYRRVMGKEIKFLLHFVKESKQDESGMPNNRFLAERTGGTYSTLKVQPAELEDSGVYFCASSQPGLAGGYTGELFFGEGSRLTVL.

The chain recombines TRBV5-4 with TRBJ2-3, with 9 bases that match TRBD2. The CDR3 is 15 residues long. Losses at the gene ends were 6 bases for V and 4 bases for J; bases not matched to a gene: 9. Germline loops: CDR1 SGHNT, CDR2 YYREEE (reference sequence). This chain's CDR3 is CASKVGGRAADTQYF. CDR3 sequence (DNA): TGTGCCAGCAAAGTCGGCGGGAGGGCCGCAGATACGCAGTATTTT.

This sequence joins TRBV30 and TRBJ2-7, with 7 bases that match TRBD1. J was trimmed by 1 base and V by 1 base; bases with no gene match: 13. The CDR3 sequence is 17 residues long. Germline loops: CDR1 GTSNPN, CDR2 SVGIG (reference sequence). The CDR3 DNA reads as TGTGCCTGGAGTGATGGGAGAAACAGGGGAAGGTCCTACGAGCAGTACTTC. Its translation is CAWSDGRNRGRSYEQYF.